Listed below are T cell receptor beta chains from one sample, sequenced in a study of PD-1 blockade in classical Hodgkin lymphoma. Here immunoSEQ multiplex PCR was the method, and the copy in TCRdb shows in-frame clones only, minus some. The table has 43,000 or so clones, 88% seen once. The source was peripheral blood mononuclear cells (PBMCs), collected at baseline. These receptors all come from a human donor with classical Hodgkin lymphoma. CDR3s include the opening cysteine and the closing phenylalanine or tryptophan. The order of the fields is CDR3 length, J gene, V gene, CDR3 protein.

length: 16
J: TRBJ2-7
V: TRBV4-1
CDR3: CASSQGETVSSYEQYF

length: 15
J: TRBJ2-2
V: TRBV18
CDR3: CASSPGLAGAGELFF

length: 15
J: TRBJ1-2
V: TRBV7-3
CDR3: CASSPMAGLNYGYTF

length: 17
J: TRBJ2-1
V: TRBV7-3
CDR3: CASSLRGTSGNYNEQFF

length: 16
J: TRBJ2-2
V: TRBV9
CDR3: CASSVAGRVGAGELFF

length: 16
J: TRBJ2-2
V: TRBV5-1
CDR3: CASSLVLAGFAGELFF

length: 20
J: TRBJ2-3
V: TRBV5-4
CDR3: CASSSGQGVAGILGTDTQYF

length: 13
J: TRBJ1-1
V: TRBV5-6
CDR3: CASSFSLNTEAFF

length: 15
J: TRBJ1-5
V: TRBV19
CDR3: CASRTGSGSNQPQHF

length: 15
J: TRBJ2-5
V: TRBV19
CDR3: CASSARQGGIETQYF

length: 16
J: TRBJ2-7
V: TRBV9
CDR3: CASSDRLAGSPYEQYF

length: 16
J: TRBJ1-2
V: TRBV27
CDR3: CASSLDSSQANYGYTF

length: 15
J: TRBJ1-1
V: TRBV2
CDR3: CASSELRWVANEAFF

length: 14
J: TRBJ2-2
V: TRBV7-3
CDR3: CASSLVTTTGELFF

length: 16
J: TRBJ2-7
V: TRBV5-1
CDR3: CASRRRLAGGSEEQYF

length: 14
J: TRBJ2-1
V: TRBV27
CDR3: CASSLGSSYNEQFF

length: 17
J: TRBJ2-5
V: TRBV1
CDR3: CTSSLILPGQGIETQYF

length: 12
J: TRBJ2-1
V: TRBV11-2
CDR3: CASSNSVNEQFF

length: 14
J: TRBJ2-3
V: TRBV29-1
CDR3: CSADLRGTADTQYF

length: 18
J: TRBJ2-1
V: TRBV11-2
CDR3: CASSLALGLAGTYNEQFF

length: 14
J: TRBJ2-1
V: TRBV15
CDR3: CATSRGREYNEQFF

length: 14
J: TRBJ2-7
V: TRBV27
CDR3: CASSLGQGAYEQYF

length: 18
J: TRBJ1-5
V: TRBV28
CDR3: CASSTNIRTGLGNQPQHF

length: 17
J: TRBJ2-1
V: TRBV5-1
CDR3: CASSLAPGLAAFNEQFF

length: 14
J: TRBJ1-4
V: TRBV5-4
CDR3: CASSLIGTNEKLFF

length: 13
J: TRBJ2-3
V: TRBV19
CDR3: CASGGGATDTQYF

length: 17
J: TRBJ2-7
V: TRBV27
CDR3: CASSLLHGGGDPYEQYF

length: 15
J: TRBJ2-1
V: TRBV6-5
CDR3: CASSYGMGPYNEQFF

length: 12
J: TRBJ1-4
V: TRBV6-6
CDR3: CASSYFGEELFF

length: 14
J: TRBJ2-7
V: TRBV5-1
CDR3: CASSGGTGTYEQYF

length: 17
J: TRBJ2-3
V: TRBV28
CDR3: CASSFASSGGPRDTQYF

length: 15
J: TRBJ2-7
V: TRBV15
CDR3: CATSTDSPSWNEQYF

length: 15
J: TRBJ2-7
V: TRBV2
CDR3: CASSAYWEGLLEQYF

length: 15
J: TRBJ2-3
V: TRBV29-1
CDR3: CSGVPEAGGTDTQYF

length: 14
J: TRBJ2-5
V: TRBV6-5
CDR3: CATRDITPQETQYF

length: 14
J: TRBJ2-7
V: TRBV5-1
CDR3: CASSGGQGSYEQYF

length: 16
J: TRBJ2-6
V: TRBV6-4
CDR3: CASSDSIRAGANVLTF

length: 16
J: TRBJ2-7
V: TRBV7-9
CDR3: CASSPPVASGSYEQYF

length: 15
J: TRBJ2-7
V: TRBV9
CDR3: CASSVGGSSEYEQYF

length: 15
J: TRBJ1-1
V: TRBV2
CDR3: CASSEDSIMNTEAFF

length: 14
J: TRBJ1-5
V: TRBV19
CDR3: CASSPTGGGQPQHF

length: 13
J: TRBJ2-7
V: TRBV9
CDR3: CASSPSARDEQYF

length: 14
J: TRBJ1-2
V: TRBV6-1
CDR3: CASSEGYRYYGYTF

length: 15
J: TRBJ2-5
V: TRBV10-3
CDR3: CAIRASGGAGETQYF

length: 13
J: TRBJ2-7
V: TRBV9
CDR3: CASSESNGYEQYF

length: 14
J: TRBJ1-1
V: TRBV27
CDR3: CASSLGQLSTEAFF

length: 10
J: TRBJ2-5
V: TRBV5-1
CDR3: CASTQETQYF

length: 14
J: TRBJ2-1
V: TRBV4-1
CDR3: CASSQPGQYNEQFF

length: 16
J: TRBJ2-2
V: TRBV10-3
CDR3: CAISAYLTGAAGELFF

length: 15
J: TRBJ2-6
V: TRBV6-5
CDR3: CASSYFSSGANVLTF

length: 17
J: TRBJ2-2
V: TRBV7-3
CDR3: CASSLGLAETNTGELFF

length: 18
J: TRBJ2-1
V: TRBV7-3
CDR3: CASSPTGLAGGRFGEQFF

length: 14
J: TRBJ2-3
V: TRBV21-1
CDR3: CASPQPSNQDEQYF

length: 15
J: TRBJ2-1
V: TRBV19
CDR3: CASSMATGRRNEQFF

length: 16
J: TRBJ1-4
V: TRBV18
CDR3: CASSPKRGRGNEKLFF

length: 15
J: TRBJ1-2
V: TRBV9
CDR3: CASSPRDIPNYGYTF

length: 14
J: TRBJ2-7
V: TRBV5-1
CDR3: CASSLVGGLYEQYF

length: 14
J: TRBJ2-7
V: TRBV19
CDR3: CASSISQGPYEQYF